This passage covers 21 T cell receptor beta chains from one sample sequenced in a study of regulatory T cells in long-lasting Graves disease. The authors built TCR beta libraries using iRepertoire HTBI primers and Arm-PCR of CDR3 regions. TCRdb called the multiplex PCR reads again in MiXCR, with one record for every CDR3 protein. There are 530,000 or so distinct CDR3 sequences in the sample; around an eighth occur only once, and about 9.1% lies in the top ten. Indicated time point: newly diagnosed GD, antithyroid drugs for less than 3 months. The TCR library was made from RNA that had been extracted from PBMCs in TRIzol. These records were also assigned to another study, of T cells in Graves' hyperthyroidism and ophthalmopathy.

The material sequenced was peripheral blood mononuclear cells (PBMCs), taken at new diagnosis, from a patient treated with antithyroid drugs. Receptors originate from a man aged 25 to 40 with Graves disease.

This clonotype has just a few counts. This chain uses TRBV2 with TRBJ2-1; TRBD1 aligns across 7 bases. The CDR3 length is 15 residues. Looked up from germline, CDR1 is SNHLY and CDR2 is FYNNEI. Trimming at V came to 5 bases and at J to 8 bases, leaving 12 bases not matched to a gene. The CDR3 DNA reads TGTGCCAGCAGTAAGACAGGGACCCTCCTCTATGAGCAGTTCTTC. Translated: CASSKTGTLLYEQFF.

Only a few counts were recorded for this clonotype. The CDR3 DNA reads as TGTGCCAGCAGCTGGGACCGGGACTACCTTAATCTTGAGCAGTTCTTC. Translated: CASSWDRDYLNLEQFF. The rearrangement joins TRBV5-6 to TRBJ2-1; 7 bases agree with TRBD2. There are 16 residues in the CDR3. The germline V gene encodes CDR1 SGHDT and CDR2 YYEEEE. V shed 3 bases, J shed 9 bases, and the junction held 15 bases outside the gene matches.

Many counts were recorded for this clonotype. The chain recombines TRBV3-1 with TRBJ2-3; unclear D gene. V shed 3 bases and J shed 2 bases, with 9 bases lying between them. Per the germline V gene, CDR1 is LGHDT and CDR2 is YNNKEL (reference sequence). The CDR3 extends over 14 amino acids. The DNA of the CDR3 is TGTGCCAGCAGCCATATTAGGAACACAGATACGCAGTATTTT. Translation: CASSHIRNTDTQYF.

The table lists this clonotype with many counts. The chain links TRBV11-2 to TRBJ2-3, with a tentative D call TRBD1 (6 bases). The CDR3 covers 15 residues. Trimming stripped 2 bases from V and 0 bases from J, with 9 bases between. Germline V CDR1 and CDR2: SGHAT, FQNNGV. The CDR3 protein is CASSLFRGSTDTQYF. The CDR3 nucleotides read TGTGCCAGCAGCTTATTTAGGGGGAGCACAGATACGCAGTATTTT.

This clonotype has a count of ten or more. The chain employs TRBV2 and TRBJ1-2, with no clear D. This CDR3 is built from 12 residues. The germline gives CDR1 SNHLY, CDR2 FYNNEI. Deletions cut 7 bases from V and 13 bases from J, with 19 bases between. Written as DNA, the CDR3 is TGTGCCAGCACTCAGGCGTTGAGATCCGGCACCTTC. Its protein product is CASTQALRSGTF.

This clonotype was seen many times. This chain uses TRBV7-2 with TRBJ2-2; tentative D call: TRBD2 (6 bases). The CDR3 runs 15 residues. Trimming left V 4 bases short and J 6 bases short, with 15 bases between. Germline CDR1 SGHTA, CDR2 FQGNSA. The CDR3 DNA sequence: TGTGCCAGCAGCTCAAGTCATGGCGGGGCCGGGGAGCTGTTTTTT. Its protein product is CASSSSHGGAGELFF.

This clonotype has at least ten counts. The rearrangement links TRBV29-1 to TRBJ2-7, with unresolved D. Germline V gene lookup returns CDR1 SQVTM and CDR2 ANQGSEA. The CDR3 extends over 15 amino acids. V shed 3 bases and J shed 5 bases, with 20 bases lying between them. The CDR3: CSVDLEGRRSHEQYF. The DNA for the CDR3 is TGCAGCGTTGACTTGGAAGGCAGGAGAAGCCACGAGCAGTACTTC.

The sample holds many counts of this clonotype. V and J are TRBV19 and TRBJ2-7; 11 nucleotides agree with TRBD2. This CDR3 has 17 residues. The V and J ends lost 0 bases and 2 bases, in that order; junction bases with no gene match: 6. CDR1 and CDR2 (germline): LNHDA, SQIVND (reference sequence). The CDR3 DNA sequence: TGTGCCAGTAGTATAGACCCCGGACTAGCGGGCGCCTACGAGCAGTACTTC. This sequence encodes CASSIDPGLAGAYEQYF.

This clonotype was observed a few times. This chain uses TRBV5-1 with TRBJ2-3, with 8 bases identical to TRBD1. V lost 4 bases, J lost 6 bases, and 10 bases stayed unmatched. The CDR3 has 15 amino acids. The germline V gene has CDR1 SGHRS and CDR2 YFSETQ. CDR3 DNA sequence: TGCGCCAGCAGCCCCGAGACAGGGGATTTCGATACGCAGTATTTT. Amino acid sequence: CASSPETGDFDTQYF.

V usage is TRBV20-1 and J usage is TRBJ1-5, with no clear D. Per the germline V gene, CDR1 is DFQATT and CDR2 is SNEGSKA (reference sequence). CDR3 length: 14 amino acids. V was pared by 3 bases and J by 2 bases, with 11 bases between. The CDR3 reads CSASPIPGNQPQHF. The CDR3 region has the DNA TGCAGTGCTAGCCCCATCCCAGGCAATCAGCCCCAGCATTTT.

This clonotype has ten or more counts. V usage is TRBV20-1 and J usage is TRBJ2-7; 8 bases match TRBD2. Germline V gene sequence: CDR1 DFQATT, CDR2 SNEGSKA (reference sequence). The CDR3 consists of 14 residues. Losses at the gene ends were 1 base for V and 3 bases for J; bases not matched to a gene: 5. The CDR3 sequence is CSARAAGVDYEQYF. The CDR3 region has the DNA TGCAGTGCTAGAGCAGCGGGAGTTGACTACGAGCAGTACTTC.

There are many counts of this clonotype. The rearrangement uses TRBV20-1 and TRBJ2-3; tentatively, D is TRBD1 (6 bases). This CDR3 has 14 residues. V was trimmed by 2 bases and J by 1 base, leaving 10 bases between them. Germline CDR1 DFQATT, CDR2 SNEGSKA (reference sequence). The CDR3 protein is CSARLEGGTDTQYF. As DNA, the CDR3 is TGCAGTGCTAGATTAGAGGGGGGCACAGATACGCAGTATTTT.

V usage is TRBV20-1 and J usage is TRBJ2-7; 9 nucleotides align to TRBD2. This CDR3 spans 15 amino acids. Germline V CDR1 and CDR2: DFQATT, SNEGSKA (reference sequence). The ends lost 5 bases at V and 1 base at J; junction bases unmatched: 9. The CDR3 loop is CSAGFVTSGSYEQYF. CDR3 coding DNA: TGCAGTGCTGGCTTCGTGACTAGCGGTTCCTACGAGCAGTACTTC.

This clonotype was recorded at least ten times. V gene TRBV20-1 combines with J gene TRBJ2-7; 10 bases match TRBD2. Per germline, CDR1 DFQATT and CDR2 SNEGSKA (reference sequence). This CDR3 is built from 17 residues. Trimming at V came to 1 base and at J to 3 bases, leaving 12 bases not matched to a gene. CDR3 sequence: CSARAGAGGPDRYEQYF. In DNA form, the CDR3 reads TGCAGTGCTAGAGCGGGAGCGGGAGGGCCCGACCGCTACGAGCAGTACTTC.

The sample holds many counts of this clonotype. The genes are TRBV6-1 and TRBJ2-7; 8 nucleotides align to TRBD2. Germline values: CDR1 MNHNS, CDR2 SASEGT. This CDR3 is built from 14 residues. J gave up 4 bases and V 6 bases, and 8 bases lay outside the gene matches. The CDR3 region has the DNA TGTGCCAGCAGCCCGGGACTAGAAGCTTACGAGCAGTACTTC. Translating it yields CASSPGLEAYEQYF.

This clonotype was seen a few times. A much larger clone lies one base from this, so it may be a read error. This chain uses TRBV6-5 with TRBJ2-7; D is unresolved. The CDR3 covers 15 residues. Trimming took off 2 bases at V and 2 bases at J, with 13 bases between the two ends. Germline assignment: CDR1 MNHEY and CDR2 SVGAGI. CDR3 coding DNA: TGTGCCAGCAGTTACAGGAGACATGCGGCCTACGAGCAGTACTTC. Protein: CASSYRRHAAYEQYF.

This clonotype was recorded at least ten times. CDR3 loop: CSVALAGSYNEQFF. As DNA, the CDR3 is TGCAGCGTTGCTCTAGCGGGATCCTACAATGAGCAGTTCTTC. This sequence joins TRBV29-1 and TRBJ2-1; 9 bases line up with TRBD2. The germline gives CDR1 SQVTM, CDR2 ANQGSEA. This CDR3 is 14 amino acids long. J gave up 1 base and V 4 bases, and 2 bases lay outside the gene matches.

This clonotype was counted a few times. The chain links TRBV20-1 to TRBJ1-1; 8 bases match TRBD1. V trimming: 2 bases; J trimming: 4 bases; junction bases outside the gene matches: 18. The length of the CDR3 is 18 residues. Germline CDR1 and CDR2: DFQATT and SNEGSKA (reference sequence). The CDR3 spells CSARLFGRQGAGVTEAFF. CDR3 in DNA: TGCAGTGCTAGACTGTTTGGGAGGCAGGGGGCAGGAGTCACTGAAGCTTTCTTT.

This clonotype was counted ten times or more. The genes are TRBV2 and TRBJ2-7, with a possible D match to TRBD1 (5 bases). The CDR3 spans 14 residues. Trimming took 1 base from V and 3 from J, leaving 10 bases between them. CDR1 and CDR2 from the germline V gene are SNHLY and FYNNEI. For the CDR3, the DNA is TGTGCCAGCAGTGAAGTCGTCAGGGACTACGAGCAGTACTTC. The encoded protein is CASSEVVRDYEQYF.

There are many counts of this clonotype. The chain has TRBV15 and TRBJ1-1, with D perhaps matching TRBD1 (5 bases). The CDR3 has 15 amino acids. Germline-derived CDR1 and CDR2 are LNHNV and YYDKDF (reference sequence). Deletions cut 3 bases from V and 1 base from J, with 12 bases between. The CDR3 region has the DNA TGTGCCACCAGCAGTTCTATGGGACCGAACACTGAAGCTTTCTTT. It is translated as CATSSSMGPNTEAFF.

The V gene is TRBV7-2, the J gene TRBJ2-1; 11 nucleotides agree with TRBD2. Unmatched junction bases numbered 5, after V lost 4 bases and J lost 9 bases. The germline V gene encodes CDR1 SGHTA and CDR2 FQGNSA. The CDR3 consists of 14 residues. The CDR3 nucleotides are TGTGCCAGCAGCTCACTAGCGGGGGTTAGTGAGCAGTTCTTC. It specifies CASSSLAGVSEQFF.